The sequence of this T cell receptor beta chain was determined in a study of blood T cell repertoires in COVID-19. Study in general: Spain, Italy and the United States supplied samples that represented acute and convalescent COVID-19.

How the authors handled the data: How many nucleated cells were present was estimated from reference gene primer amplification. The table came from immunoSEQ multiplex PCR; TCRdb's copy has only in-frame clones and leaves some out. The DNA gave D and trimming, while V, J and clone size come from that table. Here the sample spans around 140,000 clones, 89% being singletons. This clonotype was sampled from a human donor in a cohort sampled during active COVID-19. Sequenced: peripheral blood.

CDR3 DNA sequence: TGTGCCAGCAGTGAATTTGCGGGGCGCTTCTACAATGAGCAGTTCTTC. Protein product: CASSEFAGRFYNEQFF. This chain joins TRBV25-1 and TRBJ2-1; TRBD2 is a possible D gene (6 bases). V was clipped by 1 base and J by 3 bases, with 13 bases between them. There are 16 residues in the CDR3. Germline-derived CDR1 and CDR2 are MGHDK and SYGVNS.